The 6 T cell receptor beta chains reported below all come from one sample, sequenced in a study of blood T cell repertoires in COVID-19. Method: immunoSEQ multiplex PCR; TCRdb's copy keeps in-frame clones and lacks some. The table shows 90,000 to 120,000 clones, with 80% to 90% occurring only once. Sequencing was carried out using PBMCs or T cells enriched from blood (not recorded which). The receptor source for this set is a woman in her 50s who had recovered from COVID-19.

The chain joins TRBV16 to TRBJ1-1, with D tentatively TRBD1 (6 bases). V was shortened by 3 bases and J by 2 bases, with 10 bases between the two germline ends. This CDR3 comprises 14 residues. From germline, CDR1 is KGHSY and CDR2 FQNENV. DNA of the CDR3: TGTGCCAGCAGCCATAACAGGGCCAACACTGAAGCTTTCTTT. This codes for CASSHNRANTEAFF. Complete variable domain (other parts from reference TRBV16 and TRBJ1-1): GEEVAQTPKHLVRGEGQKAKLYCAPIKGHSYVFWYQQVLKNEFKFLISFQNENVFDETGMPKERFSAKCLPNSPCSLEIQATKLEDSAVYFCASSHNRANTEAFFGQGTRLTVV.

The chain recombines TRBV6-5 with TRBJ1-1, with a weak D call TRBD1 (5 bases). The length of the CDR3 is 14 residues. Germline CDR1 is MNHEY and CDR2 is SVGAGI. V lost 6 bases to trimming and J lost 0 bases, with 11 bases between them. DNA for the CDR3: TGTGCCAGCAGGAAGGGACTGCTGAACACTGAAGCTTTCTTT. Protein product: CASRKGLLNTEAFF.

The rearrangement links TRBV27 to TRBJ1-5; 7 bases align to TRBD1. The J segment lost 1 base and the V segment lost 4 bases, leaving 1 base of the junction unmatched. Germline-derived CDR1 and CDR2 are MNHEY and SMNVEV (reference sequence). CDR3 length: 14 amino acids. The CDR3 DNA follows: TGTGCCAGCAGTTCACAGGGGAGCAATCAGCCCCAGCATTTT. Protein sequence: CASSSQGSNQPQHF.

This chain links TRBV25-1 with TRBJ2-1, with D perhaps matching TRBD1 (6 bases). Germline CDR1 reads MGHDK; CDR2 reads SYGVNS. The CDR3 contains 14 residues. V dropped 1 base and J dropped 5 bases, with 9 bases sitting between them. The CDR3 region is CASSELGGNNEQFF. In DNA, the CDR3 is TGTGCCAGCAGTGAATTAGGGGGAAACAATGAGCAGTTCTTC.

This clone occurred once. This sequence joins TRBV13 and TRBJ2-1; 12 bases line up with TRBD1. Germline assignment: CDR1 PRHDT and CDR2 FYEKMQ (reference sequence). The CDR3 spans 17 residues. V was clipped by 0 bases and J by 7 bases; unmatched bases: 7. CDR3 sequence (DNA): TGTGCCAGCAGCTTAGGGCCGGGACAGGGGGCTTGGAATGAGCAGTTCTTC. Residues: CASSLGPGQGAWNEQFF.

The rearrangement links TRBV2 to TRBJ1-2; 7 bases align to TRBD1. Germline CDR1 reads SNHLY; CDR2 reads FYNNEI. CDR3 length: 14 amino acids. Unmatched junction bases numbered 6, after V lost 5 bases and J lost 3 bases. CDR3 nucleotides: TGTGCCAGCAGTACACCGGGACAGCACTATGGCTACACCTTC. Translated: CASSTPGQHYGYTF.